This is a list of T cell receptor beta chains from one sample in a study of T cell responses to AZD1222 COVID-19 vaccine. The data were produced by immunoSEQ multiplex PCR, yet TCRdb's version contains in-frame clones alone and is incomplete. This repertoire shows 45,000 to 55,000 clones, 70% to 85% found once; its top ten account for about 20%. The specimen comprised peripheral blood, sampled on day 0 of MenACWY control vaccination. The receptors were gathered from an adult in good health. Both conserved end residues are part of each CDR3. Fields, in order: CDR3 protein, CDR3 DNA, D gene, J gene, V gene, clone size. A D gene is named only where the DNA matches it firmly. A clone size is listed for some rows: how often the clone was seen (once, few, many), or a class if it is expanded.

cdr3_aa: CASSDPRGPSSYNSPLHF
cdr3_nt: TGTGCCAGCAGCGATCCCCGGGGGCCGAGCTCCTATAATTCACCCCTCCACTTT
d_call: NA
j_call: TRBJ1-6
v_call: TRBV28
clone_size: NA

cdr3_aa: CASSLNQPVDTQYF
cdr3_nt: TGTGCCAGCAGTTTGAACCAGCCTGTCGATACGCAGTATTTT
d_call: NA
j_call: TRBJ2-3
v_call: TRBV28
clone_size: NA

cdr3_aa: CASSTGGNQPQHF
cdr3_nt: TGCGCCAGCAGCACAGGGGGCAATCAGCCCCAGCATTTT
d_call: TRBD1
j_call: TRBJ1-5
v_call: TRBV5-1
clone_size: NA

cdr3_aa: CASISDNRGNIQYF
cdr3_nt: TGTGCCAGCATCTCGGATAACAGGGGAAACATTCAGTACTTC
d_call: TRBD1
j_call: TRBJ2-4
v_call: TRBV7-2
clone_size: NA

cdr3_aa: CASSQRQDTYNEQFF
cdr3_nt: TGTGCCAGCAGCCAAAGACAGGACACCTACAATGAGCAGTTCTTC
d_call: NA
j_call: TRBJ2-1
v_call: TRBV3-1/TRBV3-2
clone_size: NA

cdr3_aa: CASSMAAEAFF
cdr3_nt: TGTGCCAGTAGTATGGCTGCTGAAGCTTTCTTT
d_call: NA
j_call: TRBJ1-1
v_call: TRBV19
clone_size: NA

cdr3_aa: CASGTGQETQYF
cdr3_nt: TGTGCTAGTGGGACAGGTCAAGAGACCCAGTACTTC
d_call: NA
j_call: TRBJ2-5
v_call: TRBV12-5
clone_size: NA

cdr3_aa: CASSIPDRGIYGYTF
cdr3_nt: TGTGCCAGCAGTATACCGGACAGGGGGATCTATGGCTACACCTTC
d_call: TRBD1
j_call: TRBJ1-2
v_call: TRBV2
clone_size: NA

cdr3_aa: CASSSPTPGGRDEQFF
cdr3_nt: TGCGCCAGCAGCTCCCCTACGCCCGGCGGTCGGGATGAGCAGTTCTTC
d_call: NA
j_call: TRBJ2-1
v_call: TRBV4-1
clone_size: NA

cdr3_aa: CASSSGTGSNEQFF
cdr3_nt: TGTGCCAGCAGCTCCGGGACAGGGAGCAATGAGCAGTTCTTC
d_call: TRBD1
j_call: TRBJ2-1
v_call: TRBV28
clone_size: once

cdr3_aa: CASRVVSSYEQYF
cdr3_nt: TGTGCCAGCAGGGTGGTTAGCTCCTACGAGCAGTACTTC
d_call: NA
j_call: TRBJ2-7
v_call: TRBV2
clone_size: few

cdr3_aa: CASSLGPHTDTQYF
cdr3_nt: TGTGCCAGCAGCTTAGGTCCCCACACAGATACGCAGTATTTT
d_call: NA
j_call: TRBJ2-3
v_call: TRBV7-2
clone_size: NA

cdr3_aa: CASSAVGQASGYTF
cdr3_nt: TGTGCCAGCAGCGCCGTCGGACAGGCGAGTGGCTACACCTTC
d_call: TRBD1
j_call: TRBJ1-2
v_call: TRBV11-2
clone_size: NA

cdr3_aa: CASSFSGRATGELFF
cdr3_nt: TGTGCCAGCAGCTTTAGCGGGAGGGCCACCGGGGAGCTGTTTTTT
d_call: TRBD2
j_call: TRBJ2-2
v_call: TRBV7-9
clone_size: NA

cdr3_aa: CASSYTGVIGNNSPLHF
cdr3_nt: TGTGCCAGCAGTTACACAGGGGTCATCGGCAATAATTCACCCCTCCACTTT
d_call: TRBD1
j_call: TRBJ1-6
v_call: TRBV6-2/TRBV6-3
clone_size: NA

cdr3_aa: CASSIGLAADTQYF
cdr3_nt: TGTGCCAGTAGTATAGGACTAGCGGCAGATACGCAGTATTTT
d_call: TRBD2
j_call: TRBJ2-3
v_call: TRBV19
clone_size: NA

cdr3_aa: CAWRNAGRGTGNTIYF
cdr3_nt: TGTGCCTGGAGAAACGCCGGTCGGGGTACTGGAAACACCATATATTTT
d_call: NA
j_call: TRBJ1-3
v_call: TRBV30
clone_size: NA

cdr3_aa: CASRGQGGNQPQHF
cdr3_nt: TGTGCCAGCAGAGGACAGGGGGGCAATCAGCCCCAGCATTTT
d_call: TRBD1
j_call: TRBJ1-5
v_call: TRBV6-5
clone_size: NA

cdr3_aa: CASRTGGPSSYEQYF
cdr3_nt: TGTGCCAGTCGGACGGGAGGTCCGAGCTCCTACGAGCAGTACTTC
d_call: TRBD2
j_call: TRBJ2-7
v_call: TRBV19
clone_size: NA

cdr3_aa: CASSQGTDTDTQYF
cdr3_nt: TGCGCCAGCAGCCAAGGGACGGACACAGATACGCAGTATTTT
d_call: NA
j_call: TRBJ2-3
v_call: TRBV5-1
clone_size: NA

cdr3_aa: CASSSGTSRTGRYGYTF
cdr3_nt: TGTGCCAGCAGCTCCGGGACTTCTAGAACAGGCCGCTATGGCTACACCTTC
d_call: NA
j_call: TRBJ1-2
v_call: TRBV5-4
clone_size: NA

cdr3_aa: CASSTQGRETQYF
cdr3_nt: TGTGCCAGCAGCACCCAGGGAAGAGAGACCCAGTACTTC
d_call: NA
j_call: TRBJ2-5
v_call: TRBV3-1/TRBV3-2
clone_size: NA

cdr3_aa: CARRRGHSPLHF
cdr3_nt: TGTGCCAGAAGGAGGGGCCACTCACCCCTCCACTTT
d_call: NA
j_call: TRBJ1-6
v_call: TRBV5-3
clone_size: NA

cdr3_aa: CASSLQGYGYTF
cdr3_nt: TGCGCCAGCAGCCTACAGGGATATGGCTACACCTTC
d_call: NA
j_call: TRBJ1-2
v_call: TRBV5-1
clone_size: few

cdr3_aa: CSARSGRDEFF
cdr3_nt: TGCAGTGCTAGGAGCGGGAGAGACGAGTTCTTC
d_call: TRBD2
j_call: TRBJ2-1
v_call: TRBV20-1
clone_size: NA